This T cell receptor beta chain stems from a study of T cells in Graves' hyperthyroidism and ophthalmopathy. Overall study: Before treatment of any kind, peripheral blood was taken at initial diagnosis.

Every diagnosis used clinical symptoms, serum thyroxine and TRAb, thyroid ultrasound and orbital computed tomography. This clonotype has ten or more counts. As yet, its antigen is unknown. The CDR3 length is 15 residues. Per germline, CDR1 SGHVS and CDR2 FQNEAQ. V was shortened by 3 bases and J by 0 bases, with 12 bases between the two germline ends. TCR beta CDR3 sequences were amplified from RNA transcripts. HTBI primers were the set used in a first-round RT-PCR of the TCR CDR3. TCRdb re-analysed the multiplex PCR reads in MiXCR, keeping a single row per CDR3 protein. The sample contains 250,000 to 300,000 distinct CDR3 sequences, approximately 12% of which appear only once. Study-level results: Most expanded thyroid clonotypes above 0.001 also appeared in blood.

The sequence was obtained from a woman aged 30 to 39 with Graves' hyperthyroidism that later progressed to Graves' ophthalmopathy. The J gene is TRBJ2-7, the V gene TRBV7-8, with D hard to call. Specimen: blood. The CDR3 bases are TGTGCCAGCAGCTTCCACAGATCAAGCTCCTACGAGCAGTACTTC. Amino acids: CASSFHRSSSYEQYF.